This T cell receptor (beta chain) was identified during a study of beta chain features in type 1 diabetes. Overall study context: Some 110 million sorted cells were examined across all samples. Notes on the study in general: TCRB CDR3 length was moderately but significantly reduced in all four CD4+ subsets of Type 1 diabetes patients. More deletions and fewer insertions at VDJ junctions were seen in type 1 diabetes patients.

V lost 2 bases and J 2 bases, leaving 7 bases between the germline ends. Germline assignment: CDR1 MNHEY and CDR2 SVGAGI. The length of the CDR3 is 13 residues. Each sorted population was over 95% pure. This clone was counted only a few times. Its target is not known. Sequenced material consisted of expressed TCRB transcripts (all of the isolated RNA was reverse transcribed). Only in-frame clones appear in the TCRdb table, and some are missing; sequencing was by immunoSEQ multiplex PCR. The sample has 970,000 or so clones, under 20% seen once. The sequenced sample consisted of naive CD4+ T cells from blood. The chain recombines TRBV6-5 with TRBJ2-7, with D uncertain. The clonotype was recovered from a woman in her late teens or twenties in good health. Here the CDR3 reads CASSYHRAYEQYF. CDR3 bases: TGTGCCAGCAGTTACCACAGAGCCTACGAGCAGTACTTC.